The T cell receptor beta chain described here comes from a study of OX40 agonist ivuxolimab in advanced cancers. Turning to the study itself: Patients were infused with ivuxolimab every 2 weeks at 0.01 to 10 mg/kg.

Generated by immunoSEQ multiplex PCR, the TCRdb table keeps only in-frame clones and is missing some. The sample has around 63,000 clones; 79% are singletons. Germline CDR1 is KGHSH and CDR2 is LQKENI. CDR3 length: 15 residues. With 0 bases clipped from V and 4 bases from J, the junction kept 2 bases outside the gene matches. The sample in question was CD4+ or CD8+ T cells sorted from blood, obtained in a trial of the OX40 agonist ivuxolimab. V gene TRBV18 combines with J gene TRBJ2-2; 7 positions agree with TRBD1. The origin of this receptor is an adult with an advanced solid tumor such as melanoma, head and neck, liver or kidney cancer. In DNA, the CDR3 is TGTGCCAGCTCACCACCGACAGGGTCCACCGGGGAGCTGTTTTTT. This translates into CASSPPTGSTGELFF.